A single TCR beta chain is shown here with its context. The antigen is unknown. All TRB cDNA libraries came from 5' RACE performed with UMI labels. Each CDR3 protein gets one entry in TCRdb, which reprocessed the 5' RACE reads and gives no DNA. The table lists roughly 89,000 distinct CDR3 sequences. The sample belongs to a study of CXCR3-negative and CXCR3-positive naive CD8 T cells. Overall study results and limits: The naive subsets expressed comparable surface CD5, and the authors inferred TCR strength from TRB CDR3 properties. Compared with CXCR3-negative naive cells, CXCR3-positive naive cells showed more hydrophobic TRB CDR3s.

The receptor was isolated from a human donor in good health. Some clones in this sample may be carry-over from other donors' samples. Sequenced material: naive CXCR3- CD8+ T cells from blood. Sample subset: CD45RO-CCR7+CD27+CD95- naive CD8+ T cells lacking CXCR3 (TNR3-).

The CDR3 loop reads CASSLPSNRNNEQFF. This chain links TRBV28 with TRBJ2-1. The CDR3 spans 15 residues. Germline V gene data show CDR1 as MDHEN and CDR2 as SYDVKM.